This T cell receptor beta chain is from a study of T cell changes during pregnancy in multiple sclerosis. Data came from immunoSEQ multiplex PCR; TCRdb stores just in-frame clones and leaves some out. The sample yields tens of thousands of clones, around 94% seen once. Germline V CDR1 and CDR2: MNHEY, SMNVEV (reference sequence). The V end was cut by 8 bases, the J end by 1 base, with 2 bases between. This CDR3 contains 10 residues. The rearrangement uses TRBV27 and TRBJ1-2; D unclear. This sequence was found in a female donor with multiple sclerosis, enrolled in a pregnancy study. This specimen was CD4+ T cells from peripheral blood mononuclear cells, taken before pregnancy. The CDR3 DNA reads TGTGCCAGCCTTAACTATGGCTACACCTTC. Encoded protein: CASLNYGYTF.